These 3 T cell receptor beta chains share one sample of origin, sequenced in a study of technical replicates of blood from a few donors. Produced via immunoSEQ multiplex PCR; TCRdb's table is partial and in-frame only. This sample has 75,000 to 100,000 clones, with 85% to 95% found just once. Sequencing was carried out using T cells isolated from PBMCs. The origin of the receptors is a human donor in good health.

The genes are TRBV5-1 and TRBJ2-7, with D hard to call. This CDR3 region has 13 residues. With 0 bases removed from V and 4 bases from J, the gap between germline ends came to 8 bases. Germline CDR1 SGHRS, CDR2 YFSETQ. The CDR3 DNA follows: TGCGCCAGCAGCTTGGATTTTCGGTACGAGCAGTACTTC. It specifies CASSLDFRYEQYF.

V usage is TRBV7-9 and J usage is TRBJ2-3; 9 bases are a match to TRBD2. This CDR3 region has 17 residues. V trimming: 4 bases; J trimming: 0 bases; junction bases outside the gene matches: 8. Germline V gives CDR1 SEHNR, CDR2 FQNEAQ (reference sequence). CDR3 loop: CASSSYVAGASTDTQYF. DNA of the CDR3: TGTGCCAGCAGCTCCTACGTAGCGGGAGCTAGCACAGATACGCAGTATTTT.

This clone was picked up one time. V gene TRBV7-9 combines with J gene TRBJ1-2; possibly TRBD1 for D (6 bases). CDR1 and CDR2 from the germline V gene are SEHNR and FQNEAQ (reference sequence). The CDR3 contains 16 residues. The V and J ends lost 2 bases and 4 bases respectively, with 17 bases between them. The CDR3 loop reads CASSLSTGRRGYGYTF. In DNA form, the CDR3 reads TGTGCCAGCAGCTTATCGACAGGCCGTCGGGGCTATGGCTACACCTTC.